This is a list of T cell receptor beta chains from one sample in a study of CD8 T cells in Susac syndrome. TCRdb reanalysed the immunoSEQ multiplex PCR reads using MiXCR and keeps one entry per CDR3 protein. Of about 300,000 distinct CDR3 sequences in the sample, 70% to 90% were seen once. Material: CD8+ T cells from PBMCs. The receptors originated from a human donor with multiple sclerosis. CDR3s include the opening cysteine and the closing phenylalanine or tryptophan. D genes are given only for firm matches.

v_gene	j_gene	len	d_gene	CDR3aa
TRBV27	TRBJ2-2	16	TRBD1	CASSLYRGLATGELFF
TRBV28	TRBJ1-5	19	TRBD1	CASSLRQGPGDLSNQPQHF
TRBV19	TRBJ1-1	13	-	CAGSTGMNTEAFF
TRBV28	TRBJ2-3	16	TRBD2	CASRGGGRSRGDTQYF
TRBV9	TRBJ2-1	17	-	CASTNVDGTRSLNEQFF
TRBV23-1	TRBJ2-2	15	-	CASPGQPPYTGELFF
TRBV7-9	TRBJ2-1	15	TRBD2	CASTALAGRYNEQFF
TRBV29-1	TRBJ2-3	15	TRBD2	CSVEDQLAGADTQYF
TRBV27	TRBJ1-5	16	-	CASSLNSGPLNQPQHF
TRBV7-9	TRBJ2-5	16	TRBD2	CASSSTSGRRQETQYF
TRBV6-1	TRBJ2-1	20	TRBD2	CASSTPRGLAGAVGHNEQFF
TRBV5-6	TRBJ1-2	11	-	CASSFLSGVDF
TRBV28	TRBJ2-5	16	-	CASSLIRGGNQETQYF
TRBV7-8	TRBJ1-1	14	-	CASSTRIEWTEAFF
TRBV6-5	TRBJ2-2	14	-	CASSDREGAGELFF
TRBV7-2	TRBJ1-1	15	-	CASSPKGGASAEAFF
TRBV28	TRBJ2-2	14	-	CASTPLANTGELFF
TRBV14	TRBJ2-7	17	-	CASSPVVDTVASYEQYF
TRBV6-4	TRBJ2-2	14	-	CASSDLNKGGELFF
TRBV5-1	TRBJ1-4	14	-	CASSPAEGYEKLFF
TRBV4-1	TRBJ2-1	15	-	CASSQDAGTYNEQFF
TRBV25-1	TRBJ2-2	17	-	CASSGPRAMGGPGELFF
TRBV19	TRBJ2-1	13	-	CASSPWVNNEQFF
TRBV29-1	TRBJ1-1	12	TRBD1	CSVEGWTGEAFF
TRBV2	TRBJ1-1	14	-	CASSESLWGTEAFF